Shown below are 28 T cell receptor beta chains from a single sample sequenced in a study of shared clonotypes between healthy human individuals. Measured with immunoSEQ multiplex PCR; TCRdb has only the in-frame clones, and not every one. The sample lists hundreds of thousands of clones, 75% to 80% occurring once. Sequenced input: PBMCs. The receptors stem from a woman between 40 and 50 years old in good health. Some clones in this sample may be carry-over from other donors' samples.

This clone was seen at least ten times. The V and J genes are TRBV18 and TRBJ2-7; 8 nucleotides line up with TRBD1. With V trimmed by 2 bases and J by 4 bases, 7 bases remained unmatched. The CDR3 length is 15 residues. CDR1 and CDR2 (germline): KGHSH, LQKENI. DNA of the CDR3: TGTGCCAGCTCACCAACCGGGACAGGTAAATACGAGCAGTACTTC. This translates into CASSPTGTGKYEQYF.

The chain recombines TRBV4-1 with TRBJ2-7; D unclear. Germline CDR1 MGHRA, CDR2 YSYEKL. This CDR3 is 16 amino acids long. V gave up 3 bases and J gave up 0 bases, with 15 bases separating them. The CDR3 spells CASSQRPDGSSYEQYF. In DNA, the CDR3 is TGCGCCAGCAGCCAGAGACCGGACGGCAGCTCCTACGAGCAGTACTTC.

The chain employs TRBV11-1 and TRBJ2-3; TRBD2 matches at 9 bases. The CDR3 is 15 residues long. Per the germline V gene, CDR1 is SGHAT and CDR2 is FQDESV (reference sequence). The V segment lost 3 bases and the J segment 4 bases; nucleotides outside the gene matches: 5. The CDR3: CASSFVAGGADTQYF. The DNA of the CDR3 is TGTGCCAGCAGCTTTGTGGCGGGAGGGGCAGATACGCAGTATTTT.

V is TRBV10-3 and J is TRBJ2-5, with 7 bases fitting TRBD2. The DNA end favors TRBJ2-7, so the J call may be wrong. Germline V gene sequence: CDR1 ENHRY, CDR2 SYGVKD. This CDR3 is built from 15 residues. CDR3 DNA sequence: TGTGCCATCAGTGAGTCGGGAGGGATGTCCTACGAGCAGTACTTC. Encoded protein: CAISESGGMSYEQYF.

The J gene is TRBJ2-3, the V gene TRBV5-1, with unresolved D. Trimming pared 0 bases from V and 1 base from J, leaving 6 bases between. Germline V gene sequence: CDR1 SGHRS, CDR2 YFSETQ. This CDR3 region has 14 residues. The CDR3 is CASSLEWGTDTQYF. The CDR3, as DNA: TGCGCCAGCAGCTTGGAGTGGGGCACAGATACGCAGTATTTT.

The gene calls are TRBV9 and TRBJ2-6; D might be TRBD2 (5 bases). Per germline, CDR1 SGDLS and CDR2 YYNGEE. The V end was cut by 4 bases, the J end by 0 bases, with 14 bases between. The CDR3 has 17 residues. This CDR3 is CASSIWTDHSGANVLTF. The CDR3 DNA reads TGTGCCAGCAGCATATGGACTGACCACTCTGGGGCCAACGTCCTGACTTTC.

This CDR3 reads CASSPTSEGANEQFF. The DNA of the CDR3 is TGTGCCAGCAGTCCAACTAGCGAGGGGGCCAATGAGCAGTTCTTC. This sequence joins TRBV6-4 and TRBJ2-1; D possibly matches TRBD1 or TRBD2 (7 bases each). The CDR3 runs to 15 residues. Germline V CDR1 and CDR2: MRHNA, SNTAGT. V gave up 5 bases and J gave up 6 bases, with 17 bases separating them.

Of note for this clone: Being one base from a much bigger clone, this may be a read error. Other DNA variants within this sample encode the same CDR3. The chain is built from TRBV7-2 and TRBJ2-7, with 7 positions matching TRBD1. The J segment lost 3 bases and the V segment lost 0 bases, leaving 11 bases of the junction unmatched. CDR1 and CDR2 (germline): SGHTA, FQGNSA. The CDR3 is 17 amino acids. The CDR3 bases are TGTGCCAGCAGCTTAGCGTTATCAGGGGGTGGTAACTACGAGCAGTACTTC. It yields the protein CASSLALSGGGNYEQYF.

The chain is built from TRBV5-1 and TRBJ2-1; D possibly matches TRBD1 or TRBD2 (5 bases each). This CDR3 comprises 16 residues. Between the trimmed V and J ends, which lost 0 bases and 0 bases, there was a span of 10 bases. Germline CDR1 reads SGHRS; CDR2 reads YFSETQ. The CDR3 loop is CASSLAAGSSYNEQFF. The CDR3 DNA reads as TGCGCCAGCAGCTTGGCGGCAGGGAGCTCCTACAATGAGCAGTTCTTC.

This chain connects TRBV19 to TRBJ1-1; a possible D gene is TRBD1 (6 bases). CDR3 length equals 13 residues. The V end lost 6 bases, the J end lost 3 bases, and 11 bases lay between the germline ends. The germline CDR1 and CDR2 sequences are LNHDA and SQIVND (reference sequence). CDR3 in amino acids: CASSINRDTEAFF. CDR3 bases: TGTGCCAGTAGCATAAACAGGGACACTGAAGCTTTCTTT.

The chain recombines TRBV19 with TRBJ2-1, with 9 positions matching TRBD2. Germline CDR1 is LNHDA and CDR2 is SQIVND (reference sequence). The junction had 7 bases not matched to a gene; V was cut back by 4 bases and J by 9 bases. This CDR3 spans 14 amino acids. In nucleotides, the CDR3 is TGTGCCAGTAGTACCGTAGCGGGAGAGGCTGAGCAGTTCTTC. Protein product: CASSTVAGEAEQFF.

V gene TRBV5-1 combines with J gene TRBJ2-5; D is uncertain. The germline gives CDR1 SGHRS, CDR2 YFSETQ. This CDR3 is 14 amino acids long. Trimming shortened V by 2 bases and J by 2 bases, and 10 bases separated the two germline ends. The CDR3 sequence is CASSFNIPQETQYF. The CDR3 DNA reads TGCGCCAGCAGCTTTAATATTCCTCAAGAGACCCAGTACTTC.

As DNA, the CDR3 is TGTGCCAGCAGCTTATCAGGGGATGAGGTCGTCGTGTTCTTC. Its translation: CASSLSGDEVVVFF. The rearrangement links TRBV7-9 to TRBJ2-1; weak D call: TRBD1 (6 bases). CDR1 SEHNR and CDR2 FQNEAQ come from the germline V gene (reference sequence). V was cut by 2 bases and J by 15 bases, with 20 bases left in between. This CDR3 region has 14 residues.

This clone turned up a few times. The chain has TRBV4-1 and TRBJ1-2, with 7 bases that match TRBD1. The length of the CDR3 is 17 residues. Germline V CDR1 and CDR2: MGHRA, YSYEKL. V was clipped by 1 base and J by 0 bases; unmatched bases: 8. The CDR3 loop reads CASSQGGRGGANYGYTF. The DNA of the CDR3 is TGCGCCAGCAGCCAAGGAGGCAGGGGGGGGGCTAACTATGGCTACACCTTC.

The V and J genes are TRBV7-2 and TRBJ2-7; maybe TRBD1 (6 bases). Trimming stripped 5 bases from V and 2 bases from J, with 16 bases between. CDR1 is SGHTA, CDR2 FQGNSA, per germline. The CDR3 totals 15 residues. CDR3 loop: CASSAGTNGPYEQYF. CDR3 sequence (DNA): TGTGCCAGCAGCGCCGGGACAAACGGACCCTACGAGCAGTACTTC.

This clone came up many times. The chain is built from TRBV11-2 and TRBJ1-1; D not certain. Trimming cost V 1 base and J 2 bases, with 5 bases left between them. The CDR3 covers 13 residues. From germline, CDR1 is SGHAT and CDR2 FQNNGV. CDR3 residues: CASSLGQNTEAFF. The CDR3 nucleotides are TGTGCCAGCAGCTTAGGCCAAAACACTGAAGCTTTCTTT.

CDR3 nucleotides: TGCGCCAGCAGCCAATCGGCCAGGGGGCTTGAAAAACTGTTTTTT. It translates to CASSQSARGLEKLFF. The rearrangement links TRBV4-1 to TRBJ1-4; 8 positions match TRBD1. J was trimmed by 7 bases and V by 2 bases; bases with no gene match: 6. This CDR3 region has 15 residues. Germline V gene sequence: CDR1 MGHRA, CDR2 YSYEKL.

The gene calls are TRBV6-4 and TRBJ2-3; 10 bases fit TRBD2. After removal of 3 bases from V and 0 bases from J, the junction contained 3 bases not matched to a gene. CDR3 size: 16 residues. Germline V CDR1 and CDR2: MRHNA, SNTAGT. The CDR3 DNA reads TGTGCCAGCAGTGAGGCTAGCGGGGGAAGCACAGATACGCAGTATTTT. This encodes CASSEASGGSTDTQYF.

The rearrangement uses TRBV27 and TRBJ2-5; TRBD1 matches at 12 bases. This CDR3 region has 16 residues. Germline assignment: CDR1 MNHEY and CDR2 SMNVEV (reference sequence). Trimming cost V 4 bases and J 6 bases; bases outside gene matches: 9. The CDR3, as DNA: TGTGCCAGCAGTTCATATGGGACAGGGGGCGTGAAGACCCAGTACTTC. This encodes CASSSYGTGGVKTQYF.

The chain uses TRBV7-9 and TRBJ1-2; D uncertain. The CDR3 runs 15 residues. Trimming took off 3 bases at V and 4 bases at J, with 15 bases between the two ends. Per the germline V gene, CDR1 is SEHNR and CDR2 is FQNEAQ (reference sequence). The CDR3 nucleotides are TGTGCCAGCAGCTTGGGTACACCGCCGTTCTATGGCTACACCTTC. It yields the protein CASSLGTPPFYGYTF.

CDR3 bases: TGTGCCAGCAGTTACGTAGGGGGAGGCACCGGGGAGCTGTTTTTT. This codes for CASSYVGGGTGELFF. This chain uses TRBV6-5 with TRBJ2-2, with D perhaps given as TRBD1 or TRBD2 (6 bases each). CDR3 length: 15 amino acids. Germline-derived CDR1 and CDR2 are MNHEY and SVGAGI. Trimming cost V 2 bases and J 4 bases, with 11 bases left between them.

The chain links TRBV7-9 to TRBJ1-4; D might be TRBD1 (5 bases). Deletions cut 6 bases from V and 7 bases from J, with 12 bases between. This CDR3 is 13 amino acids long. Germline CDR1 and CDR2: SEHNR and FQNEAQ (reference sequence). CDR3 nucleotides: TGTGCCAGCAGAGCCATGGGGCTTGAAAAACTGTTTTTT. This codes for CASRAMGLEKLFF.

A few counts support this clone. This chain joins TRBV20-1 and TRBJ1-1; D not resolved. Germline CDR1 and CDR2: DFQATT and SNEGSKA (reference sequence). The CDR3 sequence is 10 residues long. V shed 6 bases and J shed 8 bases, with 10 bases lying between them. CDR3 DNA sequence: TGCAGTGCCCTCACAAGAGAAGCTTTCTTT. Protein product: CSALTREAFF.

This clone was seen just once. The V gene is TRBV2, the J gene TRBJ2-1; 10 nucleotides match TRBD2. The CDR3 is made up of 14 amino acids. CDR1 is SNHLY, CDR2 FYNNEI, per germline. Germline trimming cut 2 bases from V and 11 bases from J; bases unmatched to any gene: 6. The CDR3 reads CASSELAGVDKQFF. The CDR3 DNA reads as TGTGCCAGCAGTGAACTAGCGGGAGTTGATAAGCAGTTCTTC. The full variable domain, with the rest looked up from reference TRBV2 and TRBJ2-1, is EPEVTQTPSHQVTQMGQEVILRCVPISNHLYFYWYRQILGQKVEFLVSFYNNEISEKSEIFDDQFSVERPDGSNFTLKIRSTKLEDSAMYFCASSELAGVDKQFFGPGTRLTVL.

This rearrangement joins TRBV7-2 to TRBJ2-1; 11 bases map to TRBD2. After removal of 3 bases from V and 9 bases from J, the junction contained 10 bases not matched to a gene. The CDR3 is 16 amino acids. CDR1 and CDR2 from the germline V gene are SGHTA and FQGNSA. The CDR3 is CASSFPGGSGRAEQFF. The CDR3 coding sequence is TGTGCCAGCAGCTTCCCCGGGGGTAGCGGGAGGGCTGAGCAGTTCTTC.

V and J are TRBV18 and TRBJ2-2; tentative D call: TRBD2 (6 bases). Trimming pared 6 bases from V and 1 base from J, leaving 9 bases between. The CDR3 sequence is 14 residues long. Germline loops: CDR1 KGHSH, CDR2 LQKENI. The DNA of the CDR3 is TGTGCCAGCTCTGAGGGACTGAACACCGGGGAGCTGTTTTTT. Translated: CASSEGLNTGELFF. The full variable domain, its missing parts supplied by reference TRBV18 and TRBJ2-2, is NAGVMQNPRHLVRRRGQEARLRCSPMKGHSHVYWYRQLPEEGLKFMVYLQKENIIDESGMPKERFSAEFPKEGPSILRIQQVVRGDSAAYFCASSEGLNTGELFFGEGSRLTVL.

Comments on this clone: This may stem from a read error, because a much larger clone lies one nucleotide away. The gene calls are TRBV30 and TRBJ2-1, with TRBD2 identical over 12 bases. J lost 10 bases, V lost 7 bases, and 2 bases had no gene match. The CDR3 consists of 11 residues. Per germline, CDR1 GTSNPN and CDR2 SVGIG (reference sequence). The CDR3 nucleotides read TGTGCCTTGACTAGCGGGGGAGAGCAGTTCTTC. This encodes CALTSGGEQFF.

Ten or more counts support this clone. The chain combines TRBV14 with TRBJ1-2, with D possibly being TRBD1 (5 bases). CDR3 length: 14 amino acids. The V gene's germline CDR1 is SGHDN and CDR2 FVKESK. V was shortened by 0 bases and J by 8 bases, with 13 bases between the two germline ends. The CDR3 loop is CASSQDRDSAGYTF. The CDR3 DNA reads as TGTGCCAGCAGCCAAGATCGGGACTCAGCGGGCTACACCTTC. Drawing the rest from reference TRBV14 and TRBJ1-2, the complete variable domain is EAGVTQFPSHSVIEKGQTVTLRCDPISGHDNLYWYRRVMGKEIKFLLHFVKESKQDESGMPNNRFLAERTGGTYSTLKVQPAELEDSGVYFCASSQDRDSAGYTFGSGTRLTVV.